This T cell receptor (beta chain) appears in the sequencing data of a study of CD8 T cells in Susac syndrome. The CDR3 runs 15 residues. V was pared by 4 bases and J by 5 bases, with 15 bases between. Per the germline V gene, CDR1 is SGDLS and CDR2 is YYNGEE. Reverse transcription of roughly 0.5 to 1 ug RNA was carried out with random hexamers. Amplification of TCR beta CDR3 by immunoSEQ multiplex PCR spanned 54 Vbeta and 13 Jbeta. TCRdb used MiXCR to reprocess the immunoSEQ multiplex PCR reads, holding one entry per CDR3 protein. The sample carries tens of thousands of distinct CDR3 sequences, 93% recorded once. This clonotype was detected once. Sequencing of TCR beta, carried out with a high-throughput approach, was applied to CD8+ and CD4+ T cells from the blood. The individuals used as controls were healthy donors who had been matched for both age and sex. TEMRA cells were FACS-enriched, while CD8+ and CD4+ T cells were negatively isolated.

The genes are TRBV9 and TRBJ1-4, with a tentative D call TRBD1 (6 bases). The specimen was CD8+ T cells from PBMCs. The sequence came from a human donor in good health. Written as DNA, the CDR3 is TGTGCCAGCAGCCTCGAGACAGGCATAAATGAAAAACTGTTTTTT. Amino acid sequence: CASSLETGINEKLFF. Supplemented by reference TRBV9 and TRBJ1-4, the full variable domain reads DSGVTQTPKHLITATGQRVTLRCSPRSGDLSVYWYQQSLDQGLQFLIQYYNGEERAKGNILERFSAQQFPDLHSELNLSSLELGDSALYFCASSLETGINEKLFFGSGTQLSVL.